The TCR beta chain described here comes from a study of shared clonotypes between healthy human individuals. Study-wide points: Clonotype sharing among the donors was expected to vary with sequencing depth.

With V trimmed by 1 base and J by 6 bases, 11 bases remained unmatched. This CDR3 has 16 amino acids. The germline V gene encodes CDR1 SGHVS and CDR2 FQNEAQ. As regards this clone: The target antigen is unknown.

Produced via immunoSEQ multiplex PCR; TCRdb's table is partial and in-frame only. This table holds approximately 2.4 million clones, 90% to 97% found once. Sequenced: naive CD4+ T cells sorted from blood. Subset here: CD45RA+ positively selected. The sequence was collected from a man aged 18 to 29 in good health. This sequence joins TRBV7-8 and TRBJ2-7; 8 nucleotides agree with TRBD2. CDR3 region: CASSLDGGAVSLEQYF. The CDR3 DNA is TGTGCCAGCAGCTTAGACGGGGGGGCCGTTTCGCTCGAGCAGTACTTC.